This T cell receptor (beta chain) was sequenced for a study of T cell responses to AZD1222 COVID-19 vaccine. Whole-study results and caveats: Possibly, clonal diversity was underestimated; donors were largely white British and included more females. Across the whole spike, CD4 TCRs peaked at regions 160-218 and 743-854.

Data came from immunoSEQ multiplex PCR; TCRdb stores just in-frame clones and leaves some out. The sample records about 60,000 clones, approximately 83% being singletons. Regarding this clone: Its antigen is currently unknown.

Germline V gene lookup returns CDR1 LNHNV and CDR2 YYDKDF (reference sequence). This CDR3 has 13 residues. Trimming removed 0 bases at V and 7 bases at J, with 7 bases between. This clonotype was sampled from an adult in good health. The rearrangement links TRBV15 to TRBJ2-1; D unclear. The sequenced sample was peripheral blood, obtained on day 0 of AZD1222 vaccination. The CDR3 here is CATSRDIGNEQFF. CDR3 DNA: TGTGCCACCAGCAGAGATATAGGAAATGAGCAGTTCTTC.